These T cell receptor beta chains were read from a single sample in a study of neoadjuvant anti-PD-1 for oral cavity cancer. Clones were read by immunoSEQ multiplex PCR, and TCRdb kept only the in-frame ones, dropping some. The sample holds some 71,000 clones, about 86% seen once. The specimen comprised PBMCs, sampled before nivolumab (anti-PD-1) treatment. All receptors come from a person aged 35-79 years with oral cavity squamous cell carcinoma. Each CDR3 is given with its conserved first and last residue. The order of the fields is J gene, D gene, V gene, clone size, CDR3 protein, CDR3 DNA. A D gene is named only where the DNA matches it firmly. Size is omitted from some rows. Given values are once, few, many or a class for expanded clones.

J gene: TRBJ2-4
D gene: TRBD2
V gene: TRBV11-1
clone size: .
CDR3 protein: CASSSRWRGSIQYF
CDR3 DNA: TGTGCCAGCAGCTCACGGTGGCGGGGGAGCATTCAGTACTTC

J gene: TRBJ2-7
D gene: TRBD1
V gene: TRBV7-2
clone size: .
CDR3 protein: CASSARDRATYEQYF
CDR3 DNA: TGTGCCAGCAGCGCTCGGGACAGGGCGACCTACGAGCAGTACTTC

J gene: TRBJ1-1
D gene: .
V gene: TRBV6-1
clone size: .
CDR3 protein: CASRDGLEAFF
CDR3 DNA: TGTGCCAGCAGGGACGGGCTTGAAGCTTTCTTT

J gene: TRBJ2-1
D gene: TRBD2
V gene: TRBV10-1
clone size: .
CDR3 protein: CASSQEAGVSYNEQFF
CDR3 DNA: TGCGCCAGCAGTCAGGAAGCGGGAGTGTCCTACAATGAGCAGTTCTTC

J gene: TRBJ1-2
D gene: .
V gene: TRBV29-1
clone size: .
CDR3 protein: CSVVSGFDNYGYTF
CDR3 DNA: TGCAGCGTTGTATCTGGCTTCGACAACTATGGCTACACCTTC

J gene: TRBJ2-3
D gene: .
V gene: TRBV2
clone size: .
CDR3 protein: CASKMTTQIYPDTQYF
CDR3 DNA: TGTGCCAGCAAAATGACTACCCAGATCTACCCAGATACGCAGTATTTT

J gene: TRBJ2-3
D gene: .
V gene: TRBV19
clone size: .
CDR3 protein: CASSGGLLTDTQYF
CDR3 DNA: TGTGCCAGTAGTGGAGGACTACTCACAGATACGCAGTATTTT

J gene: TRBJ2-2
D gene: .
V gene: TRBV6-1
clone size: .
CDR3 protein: CASQITGTNTGELFF
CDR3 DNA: TGTGCCAGCCAAATTACAGGGACGAACACCGGGGAGCTGTTTTTT

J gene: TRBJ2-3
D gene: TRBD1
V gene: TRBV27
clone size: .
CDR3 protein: CASSNRDRPTDTQYF
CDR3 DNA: TGTGCCAGCAGTAACCGGGACAGACCCACAGATACGCAGTATTTT

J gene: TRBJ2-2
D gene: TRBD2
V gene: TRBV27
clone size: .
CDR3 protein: CASSSTSGRAGGELFF
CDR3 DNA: TGTGCCAGCAGTTCTACTAGCGGGAGGGCTGGCGGGGAGCTGTTTTTT

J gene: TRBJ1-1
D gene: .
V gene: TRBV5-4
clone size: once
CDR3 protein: CASKSDSMNTEAFF
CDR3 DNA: TGTGCCAGCAAGTCGGACAGCATGAACACTGAAGCTTTCTTT

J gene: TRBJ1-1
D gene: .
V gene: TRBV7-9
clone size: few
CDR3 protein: CAMGHQNTEAFF
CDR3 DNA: TGTGCTATGGGTCACCAGAACACTGAAGCTTTCTTT